The 16 T cell receptor beta chains below were found in one sample sequenced in a study of blood T cell repertoires in COVID-19. TCRdb's copy holds only in-frame clones and misses some; the assay was immunoSEQ multiplex PCR. The table shows under 250,000 clones, with nearly 90% occurring only once. The material sequenced was peripheral blood. The source of these receptors is a man between 18 and 29 years old with active or convalescent COVID-19.

The CDR3: CASGLVTGVVLNTEAFF. In DNA form, the CDR3 reads TGTGCTAGTGGTTTGGTAACCGGGGTGGTGCTGAACACTGAAGCTTTCTTT. This chain uses TRBV12-5 with TRBJ1-1; D is unresolved. The CDR3 consists of 17 residues. V was cut by 0 bases and J by 0 bases, with 14 bases left in between. Germline V gives CDR1 LGHNT, CDR2 FRNRAP. The variable domain in full, with the rest retrieved from reference TRBV12-5 and TRBJ1-1, is DARVTQTPRHKVTEMGQEVTMRCQPILGHNTVFWYRQTMMQGLELLAYFRNRAPLDDSGMPKDRFSAEMPDATLATLKIQPSEPRDSAVYFCASGLVTGVVLNTEAFFGQGTRLTVV.

V gene TRBV15 combines with J gene TRBJ1-5; 8 bases align to TRBD1. J was trimmed by 4 bases and V by 4 bases; bases with no gene match: 3. Germline V gene sequence: CDR1 LNHNV, CDR2 YYDKDF (reference sequence). This CDR3 region has 14 residues. The CDR3 DNA sequence: TGTGCCACCAGCAATAGACAGGGGAATCAGCCCCAGCATTTT. Amino acid sequence: CATSNRQGNQPQHF.

The chain has TRBV27 and TRBJ2-3; 9 bases fit TRBD2. The CDR3 runs 14 residues. After removal of 6 bases from V and 6 bases from J, the junction contained 7 bases not matched to a gene. Germline V gene sequence: CDR1 MNHEY, CDR2 SMNVEV (reference sequence). The CDR3, as DNA: TGTGCCAGCAGAGTAGCGGGAGTTCTTGATACGCAGTATTTT. This sequence encodes CASRVAGVLDTQYF.

The rearrangement links TRBV7-2 to TRBJ1-2; D unresolved. V was clipped by 1 base and J by 10 bases, with 10 bases between them. Germline assignment: CDR1 SGHTA and CDR2 FQGNSA. This CDR3 is built from 12 residues. CDR3 protein: CASSLDGELYTF. CDR3 bases: TGTGCCAGCAGCTTAGACGGGGAGCTCTACACCTTC.

The chain carries TRBV2 and TRBJ2-5, with 11 positions matching TRBD1. Per germline, CDR1 SNHLY and CDR2 FYNNEI. After removal of 6 bases from V and 2 bases from J, the junction contained 5 bases not matched to a gene. CDR3 size: 15 residues. CDR3 nucleotide sequence: TGTGCCAGCAGCCTTGGACAGGGGGCTCAAGAGACCCAGTACTTC. Encoded protein: CASSLGQGAQETQYF.

V is TRBV6-5 and J is TRBJ1-5, with no clear D. Germline CDR1 MNHEY, CDR2 SVGAGI. Deletions cut 11 bases from V and 2 bases from J, with 16 bases between. The CDR3 has 14 residues. The CDR3 coding sequence is TGTGCCGGAGACAAAATCGGGGGCAATCAGCCCCAGCATTTT. It specifies CAGDKIGGNQPQHF.

The chain joins TRBV19 to TRBJ1-1; no clear D. Germline CDR1 and CDR2: LNHDA and SQIVND (reference sequence). V was cut by 3 bases and J by 0 bases, with 14 bases left in between. The CDR3 sequence is 16 residues long. As DNA, the CDR3 is TGTGCCAGTAGTATTAAGGCAGACAACATGAACACTGAAGCTTTCTTT. This codes for CASSIKADNMNTEAFF.

CDR3 region: CASSWTAEYTF. The CDR3 DNA reads TGTGCCAGCAGCTGGACAGCAGAATACACCTTC. The rearrangement joins TRBV28 to TRBJ1-2, with D perhaps TRBD1 (6 bases). CDR1 and CDR2 from the germline V gene are MDHEN and SYDVKM. The germline V and J ends were trimmed by 6 bases and 11 bases, with 13 bases remaining between them. The CDR3 extends over 11 amino acids.

The chain recombines TRBV28 with TRBJ2-5, with 12 nucleotides matching TRBD2. The V gene end was trimmed by 4 bases and the J gene end by 9 bases; junction bases not matched to a gene: 12. Germline CDR1 MDHEN, CDR2 SYDVKM. This CDR3 spans 16 amino acids. The CDR3 sequence is CASSSASGRAGRAQYF. The CDR3 nucleotides read TGTGCCAGCAGTTCCGCTAGCGGGAGGGCCGGTCGGGCCCAGTACTTC.

This clone was observed once. The rearrangement uses TRBV18 and TRBJ1-6; no definite D call. V was clipped by 2 bases and J by 7 bases, with 12 bases between them. The CDR3 is 15 amino acids. Germline V lookup: CDR1 KGHSH, CDR2 LQKENI. The CDR3 sequence is CASSPLEVGNSPLHF. The CDR3 DNA sequence: TGTGCCAGCTCACCATTGGAGGTGGGGAATTCACCCCTCCACTTT.

This clone was seen once. The V gene is TRBV9, the J gene TRBJ1-3; 8 bases match TRBD1. Trimming removed 3 bases from V and 1 base from J; junction bases left unmatched: 9. The CDR3 consists of 17 residues. From germline, CDR1 is SGDLS and CDR2 YYNGEE. The CDR3 here is CASSAAPGGASGNTIYF. The CDR3 region has the DNA TGTGCCAGCAGCGCCGCACCAGGGGGCGCTTCTGGAAACACCATATATTTT. The variable domain in full, with the rest retrieved from reference TRBV9 and TRBJ1-3, is DSGVTQTPKHLITATGQRVTLRCSPRSGDLSVYWYQQSLDQGLQFLIQYYNGEERAKGNILERFSAQQFPDLHSELNLSSLELGDSALYFCASSAAPGGASGNTIYFGEGSWLTVV.

The rearrangement joins TRBV9 to TRBJ2-3, with D possibly TRBD1 on 5 matching bases. Deletions cut 7 bases from V and 3 bases from J, with 12 bases between. Germline lookup yields CDR1 SGDLS and CDR2 YYNGEE. The length of the CDR3 is 13 residues. CDR3 amino acids: CASGAANTDTQYF. CDR3 coding DNA: TGTGCCAGCGGGGCAGCTAATACAGATACGCAGTATTTT. The full variable domain, its missing parts supplied by reference TRBV9 and TRBJ2-3, is DSGVTQTPKHLITATGQRVTLRCSPRSGDLSVYWYQQSLDQGLQFLIQYYNGEERAKGNILERFSAQQFPDLHSELNLSSLELGDSALYFCASGAANTDTQYFGPGTRLTVL.

The chain carries TRBV5-1 and TRBJ2-7; TRBD1 agrees at 7 bases. The CDR3 has 15 amino acids. Germline trimming cut 0 bases from V and 3 bases from J; bases unmatched to any gene: 6. Per germline, CDR1 SGHRS and CDR2 YFSETQ. The CDR3 region is CASSLAGNRGYEQYF. In DNA, the CDR3 is TGCGCCAGCAGCTTGGCCGGGAACAGGGGCTACGAGCAGTACTTC.

The chain links TRBV7-9 to TRBJ1-6, with D perhaps TRBD1 (5 bases). Trimming left V 4 bases short and J 0 bases short, with 13 bases between. CDR3 size: 17 residues. The germline V gene has CDR1 SEHNR and CDR2 FQNEAQ (reference sequence). The CDR3 region has the DNA TGTGCCAGCAGCTCATCGCGGGGGAGCTCCTATAATTCACCCCTCCACTTT. This translates into CASSSSRGSSYNSPLHF. Complete variable domain (other parts from reference TRBV7-9 and TRBJ1-6): DTGVSQNPRHKITKRGQNVTFRCDPISEHNRLYWYRQTLGQGPEFLTYFQNEAQLEKSRLLSDRFSAERPKGSFSTLEIQRTEQGDSAMYLCASSSSRGSSYNSPLHFGNGTRLTVT.

This clone was detected only a few times. DNA for the CDR3: TGTGCCAGCAGTTCCTCGGAGGGTTCACCCCTCCACTTT. Translating gives CASSSSEGSPLHF. V and J are TRBV7-6 and TRBJ1-6; D unclear. The V gene's germline CDR1 is SGHVS and CDR2 FNYEAQ. Trimming left V 6 bases short and J 9 bases short, with 12 bases between. The CDR3 is 13 amino acids.

This rearrangement joins TRBV18 to TRBJ2-1; D is undetermined. Trimming pared 3 bases from V and 7 bases from J, leaving 4 bases between. The CDR3 totals 11 residues. Germline V lookup: CDR1 KGHSH, CDR2 LQKENI. CDR3 nucleotide sequence: TGTGCCAGCTCACCTAAAAATGAGCAGTTCTTC. The encoded protein is CASSPKNEQFF. Using reference TRBV18 and TRBJ2-1 for the parts outside the CDR3, the full variable domain is NAGVMQNPRHLVRRRGQEARLRCSPMKGHSHVYWYRQLPEEGLKFMVYLQKENIIDESGMPKERFSAEFPKEGPSILRIQQVVRGDSAAYFCASSPKNEQFFGPGTRLTVL.